This T cell receptor (beta chain) was retrieved from a study of T cell changes during pregnancy in multiple sclerosis. The CDR3 contains 13 residues. Germline values: CDR1 LNHDA, CDR2 SQIVND (reference sequence). Trimming removed 3 bases at V and 5 bases at J, with 8 bases between. Some clones are missing from TCRdb's copy, which holds only in-frame ones; the method was immunoSEQ multiplex PCR. Among 91,000 or so clones listed, approximately 92% were seen once. The TCR was taken from a female donor with multiple sclerosis, enrolled in a pregnancy study. The source was peripheral blood, collected after pregnancy. The V gene is TRBV19, the J gene TRBJ1-5, with unresolved D. The CDR3 loop reads CASSMTPDQPQHF. The CDR3 DNA reads TGTGCCAGTAGTATGACTCCGGATCAGCCCCAGCATTTT.